These 29 T cell receptor beta chains were all obtained from the same sample, sequenced in a study of shared clonotypes between healthy human individuals. Positive CCR7 selection of CD45RO-negative cells yielded the naive CD8 cells, and terminally differentiated effector memory CD45RA+ cells were excluded. Repertoires were generated with immunoSEQ multiplex PCR, while TCRdb's copy carries only in-frame clones and drops some. The repertoire consists of roughly 600,000 clones, with roughly 98% occurring once and the leading ten covering 0.3%. The specimen was naive CD8+ T cells sorted from blood. All receptors derive from a man aged 25 to 40 in good health.

The chain couples TRBV7-9 to TRBJ2-3; a weak D match, TRBD2 (5 bases). The CDR3 totals 17 residues. The germline V and J ends were trimmed by 6 bases and 3 bases, with 22 bases remaining between them. Per germline, CDR1 SEHNR and CDR2 FQNEAQ (reference sequence). The CDR3 DNA follows: TGTGCCAGCAGTCAATCCGAGGGATACCAAGGGACAGATACGCAGTATTTT. This encodes CASSQSEGYQGTDTQYF.

Notes on this clone: At one end, the junction sequence differs from germline, possibly due to a read error. The chain carries TRBV10-1 and TRBJ2-5; 7 bases line up with TRBD2. The DNA end favors TRBJ2-7, so the J call may be wrong. The CDR3 consists of 17 residues. Germline CDR1 reads WNHNN; CDR2 reads SYGVQD (reference sequence). The CDR3 loop reads CASAPYPKGLAAHEQYF. In DNA, the CDR3 is TGTGCCAGCGCCCCTTACCCTAAAGGGCTAGCGGCGCACGAGCAGTACTTC.

This chain connects TRBV4-3 to TRBJ2-7; 9 bases match TRBD2. The germline CDR1 and CDR2 sequences are LGHNA and YSLEER. CDR3 size: 17 residues. With 0 bases clipped from V and 7 bases from J, the junction kept 13 bases outside the gene matches. The DNA of the CDR3 is TGCGCCAGCAGCCAAGACCTAGGTAGCGGGGGAATGGGAGAGCAGTACTTC. Translating gives CASSQDLGSGGMGEQYF.

This chain connects TRBV15 to TRBJ1-5; no firm D call. V lost 3 bases, J lost 1 base, and 7 bases lay in between. CDR1 is LNHNV and CDR2 is YYDKDF in the germline V gene (reference sequence). The CDR3 is made up of 14 amino acids. CDR3 loop: CATSSVESNQPQHF. In DNA form, the CDR3 reads TGTGCCACCAGCAGTGTTGAGAGCAATCAGCCCCAGCATTTT.

V gene TRBV9 combines with J gene TRBJ2-1; 8 nucleotides align to TRBD2. Germline lookup yields CDR1 SGDLS and CDR2 YYNGEE. This CDR3 comprises 15 residues. The junction had 10 bases not matched to a gene; V was cut back by 7 bases and J by 4 bases. In DNA, the CDR3 is TGTGCCAGCGCGGACACGGCTAGCGGGTACAATGAGCAGTTCTTC. Translation: CASADTASGYNEQFF.

The V call is TRBV18, the J call TRBJ1-5, with D possibly being TRBD1 (6 bases). In germline, CDR1 is KGHSH, CDR2 LQKENI. Trimming left V 3 bases short and J 2 bases short, with 11 bases between. The CDR3 is made up of 15 amino acids. CDR3 amino acids: CASSPTGGGNQPQHF. CDR3 in DNA: TGTGCCAGCTCACCGACCGGGGGCGGCAATCAGCCCCAGCATTTT.

The genes are TRBV7-6 and TRBJ2-2, with D unresolved. Germline CDR1 is SGHVS and CDR2 is FNYEAQ. CDR3 length: 14 amino acids. The ends were cut back, 1 base at V and 0 bases at J, with 3 bases in the middle. CDR3 in DNA: TGTGCCAGCAGCTTAGAGGCGAACACCGGGGAGCTGTTTTTT. This sequence encodes CASSLEANTGELFF. The variable domain in full, completed from reference TRBV7-6 and TRBJ2-2, reads GAGVSQSPRYKVTKRGQDVALRCDPISGHVSLYWYRQALGQGPEFLTYFNYEAQQDKSGLPNDRFSAERPEGSISTLTIQRTEQRDSAMYRCASSLEANTGELFFGEGSRLTVL.

The rearrangement uses TRBV7-6 and TRBJ1-1, with 7 bases identical to TRBD1. The CDR3 extends over 16 amino acids. Trimming at V came to 0 bases and at J to 2 bases, leaving 6 bases not matched to a gene. CDR1 and CDR2 from the germline V gene are SGHVS and FNYEAQ. CDR3 residues: CASSLASGTVNTEAFF. CDR3 coding DNA: TGTGCCAGCAGCTTAGCTTCCGGGACAGTAAACACTGAAGCTTTCTTT.

This clone was counted a single time. The V and J genes are TRBV7-9 and TRBJ2-1; 8 bases map to TRBD2. V gave up 1 base and J gave up 5 bases; unmatched junction bases: 7. Per germline, CDR1 SEHNR and CDR2 FQNEAQ (reference sequence). The CDR3 extends over 16 amino acids. CDR3 loop: CASSLVGSGINNEQFF. The CDR3 DNA reads as TGTGCCAGCAGCTTAGTAGGTAGCGGGATCAACAATGAGCAGTTCTTC.

This chain uses TRBV28 with TRBJ2-7; the match to TRBD2 covers 8 bases. The CDR3 has 17 amino acids. Germline V lookup: CDR1 MDHEN, CDR2 SYDVKM. The ends lost 8 bases at V and 6 bases at J; junction bases unmatched: 21. The CDR3 nucleotides are TGTGCCAGCTCTGGCACTAGCGGCCAAGGGCAGGTTGGCGAGCAGTACTTC. Its protein product is CASSGTSGQGQVGEQYF.

Worth noting for this clone: The junction departs from germline at one end; a sequencing error may be responsible. V gene TRBV29-1 combines with J gene TRBJ2-4; 9 bases fit TRBD1. The CDR3 is made up of 15 amino acids. The germline gives CDR1 SQVTM, CDR2 ANQGSEA. The DNA of the CDR3 is TGCAGCGCTGAAAGAACGGGACAGGGCAAAAACATTCAGTACTTC. It codes for CSAERTGQGKNIQYF.

The CDR3 is CASSIGTGITEAFF. The CDR3 DNA reads TGTGCCAGTAGTATAGGGACAGGGATCACTGAAGCTTTCTTT. The chain links TRBV19 to TRBJ1-1, with 8 bases that match TRBD1. CDR1 and CDR2 (germline): LNHDA, SQIVND (reference sequence). V lost 1 base, J lost 4 bases, and 2 bases stayed unmatched. The CDR3 contains 14 residues.

This chain connects TRBV29-1 to TRBJ1-3; TRBD1 might be the D (6 bases). This CDR3 contains 14 residues. The germline gives CDR1 SQVTM, CDR2 ANQGSEA. V was trimmed by 2 bases and J by 2 bases, leaving 10 bases between them. As DNA, the CDR3 is TGCAGCGTTGAAAGGGGGGGAACTGGAAACACCATATATTTT. Residues: CSVERGGTGNTIYF.

This chain uses TRBV7-9 with TRBJ2-2, with 8 bases matching TRBD1. This CDR3 is built from 16 residues. In germline, CDR1 is SEHNR, CDR2 FQNEAQ (reference sequence). Losses at the gene ends were 5 bases for V and 1 base for J; bases not matched to a gene: 6. This CDR3 reads CASSPPGTGNTGELFF. In DNA, the CDR3 is TGTGCCAGCAGCCCCCCCGGGACAGGGAACACCGGGGAGCTGTTTTTT.

The CDR3 loop is CASSFFGSGYEQYF. CDR3 nucleotide sequence: TGCGCCAGCAGCTTCTTCGGATCAGGCTACGAGCAGTACTTC. The rearrangement uses TRBV5-1 and TRBJ2-7; the D is unclear. Trimming shortened V by 2 bases and J by 3 bases, and 12 bases separated the two germline ends. Germline CDR1 reads SGHRS; CDR2 reads YFSETQ. This CDR3 contains 14 residues. Based on the CDR3 plus reference TRBV5-1 and TRBJ2-7, the full variable domain is KAGVTQTPRYLIKTRGQQVTLSCSPISGHRSVSWYQQTPGQGLQFLFEYFSETQRNKGNFPGRFSGRQFSNSRSEMNVSTLELGDSALYLCASSFFGSGYEQYFGPGTRLTVT.

The rearrangement uses TRBV19 and TRBJ2-2, with D maybe TRBD1 (5 bases). V dropped 3 bases and J dropped 1 base, with 9 bases sitting between them. CDR3 size: 15 residues. Germline values: CDR1 LNHDA, CDR2 SQIVND (reference sequence). CDR3 loop: CASSILQGNTGELFF. The CDR3 DNA follows: TGTGCCAGTAGTATTCTCCAGGGGAACACCGGGGAGCTGTTTTTT.

This clone was seen once. The J gene is TRBJ1-4, the V gene TRBV5-1; TRBD1 agrees at 8 bases. CDR1 is SGHRS, CDR2 YFSETQ, per germline. Trimming cost V 0 bases and J 8 bases; bases outside gene matches: 9. The CDR3 loop spans 16 amino acids. This CDR3 is CASSLDRDRPVEKLFF. The CDR3 bases are TGCGCCAGCAGCTTGGACCGGGACAGGCCAGTCGAAAAACTGTTTTTT.

This sequence joins TRBV7-2 and TRBJ2-1, with 7 bases identical to TRBD2. This CDR3 spans 17 amino acids. V gave up 2 bases and J gave up 0 bases; unmatched junction bases: 7. The germline V gene encodes CDR1 SGHTA and CDR2 FQGNSA. The chain's CDR3 is CASSLSPAGLSYNEQFF. Written as DNA, the CDR3 is TGTGCCAGCAGCTTATCCCCAGCGGGGCTCTCCTACAATGAGCAGTTCTTC. The full variable domain, rest sourced from reference TRBV7-2 and TRBJ2-1, is GAGVSQSPSNKVTEKGKDVELRCDPISGHTALYWYRQSLGQGLEFLIYFQGNSAPDKSGLPSDRFSAERTGGSVSTLTIQRTQQEDSAVYLCASSLSPAGLSYNEQFFGPGTRLTVL.

The chain links TRBV2 to TRBJ2-2, with D possibly being TRBD1 (6 bases). Germline lookup yields CDR1 SNHLY and CDR2 FYNNEI. Trimming removed 10 bases at V and 1 base at J, with 10 bases between. There are 13 residues in the CDR3. The CDR3 DNA reads TGTGCCACCTTACAGGGGAACACCGGGGAGCTGTTTTTT. This codes for CATLQGNTGELFF. The whole variable domain, filled in from reference TRBV2 and TRBJ2-2, reads EPEVTQTPSHQVTQMGQEVILRCVPISNHLYFYWYRQILGQKVEFLVSFYNNEISEKSEIFDDQFSVERPDGSNFTLKIRSTKLEDSAMYFCATLQGNTGELFFGEGSRLTVL.

The chain has TRBV25-1 and TRBJ2-7; D possibly corresponds to TRBD2 (7 bases). The CDR3 runs to 13 residues. V lost 7 bases, J lost 4 bases, and 14 bases lay in between. Germline V CDR1 and CDR2: MGHDK, SYGVNS. The CDR3 region is CASMGGGVYEQYF. CDR3 DNA sequence: TGTGCCAGCATGGGAGGGGGTGTATACGAGCAGTACTTC.

The V call is TRBV9, the J call TRBJ2-5; D is possibly TRBD2 (5 bases). V lost 2 bases and J 0 bases, leaving 8 bases between the germline ends. Germline loops: CDR1 SGDLS, CDR2 YYNGEE. The CDR3 extends over 14 amino acids. Here the CDR3 DNA reads TGTGCCAGCAGCGTTCCGGGATACCAAGAGACCCAGTACTTC. It is translated as CASSVPGYQETQYF.

The chain recombines TRBV10-2 with TRBJ1-5; 9 bases match TRBD1. V dropped 3 bases and J dropped 6; count of bases not matched to a gene: 9. The CDR3 has 16 residues. The V gene's germline CDR1 is WSHSY and CDR2 SAAADI. The CDR3 DNA is TGCGCCAGCAGTGAAAGGGACAGGGCTTACAGTCAGCCCCAGCATTTT. This translates into CASSERDRAYSQPQHF.

This sequence joins TRBV5-1 and TRBJ1-1, with a weak D call TRBD1 (6 bases). The ends were cut back, 1 base at V and 3 bases at J, with 13 bases in the middle. The CDR3 extends over 15 amino acids. CDR1 is SGHRS, CDR2 YFSETQ, per germline. The CDR3 nucleotides are TGCGCCAGCAGCTTGACAGGGTGGGCCGACACTGAAGCTTTCTTT. This codes for CASSLTGWADTEAFF. The variable domain in full, completed from reference TRBV5-1 and TRBJ1-1, reads KAGVTQTPRYLIKTRGQQVTLSCSPISGHRSVSWYQQTPGQGLQFLFEYFSETQRNKGNFPGRFSGRQFSNSRSEMNVSTLELGDSALYLCASSLTGWADTEAFFGQGTRLTVV.

The chain links TRBV7-9 to TRBJ2-7, with D perhaps matching TRBD1 or TRBD2 (5 bases each). The V gene's germline CDR1 is SEHNR and CDR2 FQNEAQ (reference sequence). Trimming removed 0 bases from V and 6 bases from J, with 12 bases in between. The CDR3 covers 14 residues. The CDR3 DNA reads TGTGCCAGCAGCTTAGCCGGGGCCCCGGGCGAGCAGTACTTC. It encodes CASSLAGAPGEQYF.

The genes are TRBV7-3 and TRBJ2-1, with TRBD2 matching 8 bases. CDR1 and CDR2 from the germline V gene are SGHTA and FQGTGA. This CDR3 has 15 residues. V lost 0 bases and J lost 5; bases outside the gene matches: 3. Here the CDR3 reads CASSLTMGLDNEQFF. The CDR3 DNA reads as TGTGCCAGCAGCTTAACGATGGGACTAGACAATGAGCAGTTCTTC.

This CDR3 reads CSVETRGPGANVLTF. In DNA, the CDR3 is TGCAGCGTTGAGACCCGGGGCCCTGGGGCCAACGTCCTGACTTTC. The chain employs TRBV29-1 and TRBJ2-6, with D perhaps TRBD1 or TRBD2 (5 bases each). Trimming took 3 bases from V and 2 from J, leaving 11 bases between them. This CDR3 is 15 amino acids long. Looked up from germline, CDR1 is SQVTM and CDR2 is ANQGSEA.

This sequence joins TRBV27 and TRBJ2-3; D perhaps matches TRBD2 (6 bases). V lost 2 bases, J lost 2 bases, and 17 bases lay in between. There are 17 residues in the CDR3. The V gene's germline CDR1 is MNHEY and CDR2 SMNVEV (reference sequence). The chain's CDR3 is CASSLIGAGIPTDTQYF. CDR3 in DNA: TGTGCCAGCAGTTTAATTGGAGCGGGCATTCCCACAGATACGCAGTATTTT.

The chain recombines TRBV7-8 with TRBJ2-7; D may match TRBD1 or TRBD2 (5 bases each). V lost 8 bases and J 0 bases, leaving 14 bases between the germline ends. Germline V gene sequence: CDR1 SGHVS, CDR2 FQNEAQ. This CDR3 is built from 14 residues. Written as DNA, the CDR3 is TGTGCCAGCCTTGGCGAGGGGAGCTCCTACGAGCAGTACTTC. It codes for CASLGEGSSYEQYF.

With regard to this clone: The sample carries other DNA sequences with the same CDR3. The V gene is TRBV6-5, the J gene TRBJ2-2, with D possibly matching TRBD2 (5 bases). V was shortened by 6 bases and J by 6 bases, with 14 bases between the two germline ends. The length of the CDR3 is 14 residues. Per germline, CDR1 MNHEY and CDR2 SVGAGI. CDR3 sequence reads: CASSSSSGPGELFF. The CDR3, as DNA: TGTGCCAGCAGCTCCTCGAGCGGTCCCGGGGAGCTGTTTTTT.